A selection of T cell receptor beta chains follows, all from one sample in a study of CD8 T cells in Susac syndrome. TCRdb redid the calling of the immunoSEQ multiplex PCR reads with MiXCR, one entry per CDR3 protein. The sample has more than 150,000 distinct CDR3 sequences, less than 97% seen once. Sample: CD8+ T cells from PBMCs. These receptors were taken from a human donor with multiple sclerosis. Each CDR3 is given with its conserved first and last residue. A D gene is named only where the DNA matches it firmly. Size values are once, few and many counts, or a class for expanded clones, and some rows have none.

d_call,v_call,j_call,clone_size,cdr3_aa,cdr3_nt
TRBD1,TRBV29-1,TRBJ2-3,once,CSVDRAVVTDTQYF,TGCAGCGTCGACAGGGCTGTCGTGACAGATACGCAGTATTTT
TRBD1,TRBV29-1,TRBJ1-2,-,CSVEYGRGFSYYGYTF,TGCAGCGTTGAGTATGGCAGGGGGTTCTCTTACTATGGCTACACCTTC
-,TRBV20-1,TRBJ2-2,once,CSAREWTLRSPHTGELFF,TGCAGTGCTAGAGAGTGGACCCTGAGGAGCCCCCACACCGGGGAGCTGTTTTTT
-,TRBV5-6,TRBJ1-1,-,CASSLEAGKGYTEAFF,TGTGCCAGCAGCTTGGAGGCAGGGAAAGGATACACTGAAGCTTTCTTT
-,TRBV9,TRBJ2-5,once,CASSALDQETQYF,TGTGCCAGCAGCGCCCTCGACCAAGAGACCCAGTACTTC
-,TRBV24-1,TRBJ2-3,-,CATRGSTDTQYF,TGTGCCACCCGGGGGAGCACAGATACGCAGTATTTT
TRBD1,TRBV20-1,TRBJ2-5,-,CSARDMGTGAFSTQYF,TGCAGTGCTAGAGATATGGGGACAGGGGCTTTTTCGACCCAGTACTTC
-,TRBV5-4,TRBJ2-7,-,CASSPEIDTSYEQYF,TGTGCCAGCAGTCCAGAGATTGACACCTCCTACGAGCAGTACTTC
-,TRBV29-1,TRBJ1-1,-,CSAGAGNTEAFF,TGCAGCGCAGGAGCTGGGAACACTGAAGCTTTCTTT
TRBD2,TRBV20-1,TRBJ2-3,-,CSARGGTSGGLTDTQYF,TGCAGTGCTAGAGGTGGCACTAGCGGGGGACTCACAGATACGCAGTATTTT
TRBD2,TRBV13,TRBJ2-5,-,CASSPGLAGGLQETQYF,TGTGCCAGCAGCCCGGGACTAGCGGGGGGTTTACAAGAGACCCAGTACTTC
-,TRBV29-1,TRBJ2-1,once,CSVLGGPPLNNEQFF,TGCAGCGTTCTAGGCGGGCCACCACTGAACAATGAGCAGTTCTTC
-,TRBV7-6,TRBJ2-1,-,CASSLGPNNEQFF,TGTGCCAGCAGCTTAGGACCTAACAATGAGCAGTTCTTC
TRBD1,TRBV7-9,TRBJ1-5,-,CASPPRDGDRLYSNQPQHF,TGTGCCAGCCCCCCACGGGATGGGGACAGGTTGTATAGCAATCAGCCCCAGCATTTT
-,TRBV27,TRBJ1-6,-,CASSTGSDSPLHF,TGTGCCAGCAGTACTGGATCGGATTCACCCCTCCACTTT
-,TRBV30,TRBJ2-3,-,CAWNFGTASTDTQYF,TGTGCCTGGAATTTCGGCACAGCTAGCACAGATACGCAGTATTTT
-,TRBV13,TRBJ1-1,-,CASSQGGGTMNTEAFF,TGTGCCAGCAGTCAAGGTGGGGGCACAATGAACACTGAAGCTTTCTTT
TRBD1,TRBV14,TRBJ2-1,-,CASSHHPTGGYNEQFF,TGTGCCAGCAGCCACCACCCGACAGGGGGATACAATGAGCAGTTCTTC
-,TRBV29-1,TRBJ1-2,few,CSVEAGDYGYTF,TGCAGCGTTGAAGCAGGAGATTATGGCTACACCTTC
TRBD1,TRBV7-6,TRBJ1-2,-,CASSLAHPGQDGYTF,TGTGCCAGCAGCTTAGCGCATCCCGGACAGGATGGCTACACCTTC
TRBD2,TRBV13,TRBJ2-1,-,CASSPTSGIVDEQFF,TGTGCCAGCAGCCCCACTAGCGGGATAGTGGATGAGCAGTTCTTC
-,TRBV29-1,TRBJ1-1,-,CSVDRTDPEAFF,TGCAGCGTTGATCGTACAGATCCTGAAGCTTTCTTT
-,TRBV11-1,TRBJ1-2,-,CASSSFDSNGYTF,TGTGCCAGCAGCTCCTTCGACAGTAATGGCTACACCTTC
-,TRBV27,TRBJ2-7,-,CASSNPDSYEQYF,TGTGCCAGCAGCAATCCAGACTCCTACGAGCAGTACTTC
-,TRBV19,TRBJ1-2,-,CASSIGYGLNYGYTF,TGTGCCAGTAGTATAGGGTACGGACTGAACTATGGCTACACCTTC
TRBD1,TRBV15,TRBJ2-1,-,CATSTDRAWGNEQFF,TGTGCCACCAGCACCGACAGGGCTTGGGGGAATGAGCAGTTCTTC
-,TRBV15,TRBJ2-7,-,CATSRERMTVGLYEQYF,TGTGCCACCAGCAGAGAACGTATGACCGTCGGACTCTACGAGCAGTACTTC
TRBD2,TRBV6-1,TRBJ2-5,-,CATTVAGGPETQYF,TGTGCCACGACAGTAGCGGGGGGGCCGGAGACCCAGTACTTC
-,TRBV2,TRBJ2-1,-,CASSGVSKFF,TGTGCCAGCTCCGGGGTCTCCAAGTTCTTC
-,TRBV7-9,TRBJ1-6,-,CASSSLGLRDSPLHF,TGTGCCAGCAGCTCCCTGGGACTACGGGATTCACCCCTCCACTTT
-,TRBV7-9,TRBJ2-5,-,CASSSTGGVRQETQYF,TGTGCCAGCAGCTCTACAGGGGGGGTTCGGCAAGAGACCCAGTACTTC
-,TRBV13,TRBJ2-7,-,CASSLETYEQYF,TGTGCCAGCAGCCTGGAGACCTACGAGCAGTACTTC
-,TRBV15,TRBJ2-7,-,CATSRTGTSYEQYF,TGTGCCACCAGCAGGACAGGAACTTCCTACGAGCAGTACTTC
-,TRBV12-5,TRBJ1-5,-,CASGPSPQPQHF,TGTGCTAGTGGTCCCTCCCCCCAGCCCCAGCATTTT
TRBD2,TRBV11-1,TRBJ2-1,once,CASSLATSGGNEQFF,TGTGCCAGCAGCTTAGCGACTAGCGGAGGGAATGAGCAGTTCTTC
-,TRBV20-1,TRBJ1-2,-,CSARDRDGAYGYTF,TGCAGTGCTAGAGATCGGGACGGCGCCTATGGCTACACCTTC
-,TRBV7-2,TRBJ1-2,-,CASSPTPAGYGYTF,TGTGCCAGCAGCCCGACCCCGGCCGGCTATGGCTACACCTTC
-,TRBV29-1,TRBJ1-2,-,CSVVRGNGYTF,TGCAGCGTCGTCCGGGGCAATGGCTACACCTTC
-,TRBV30,TRBJ1-1,-,CAWSTEPMNTEAFF,TGTGCCTGGAGTACGGAGCCCATGAACACTGAAGCTTTCTTT
TRBD1,TRBV27,TRBJ1-1,once,CASKNRGPTEAFF,TGTGCCAGCAAAAACAGGGGTCCCACTGAAGCTTTCTTT
TRBD1,TRBV5-6,TRBJ1-1,-,CASSFGTGGTEAFF,TGTGCCAGCAGCTTCGGGACAGGGGGCACTGAAGCTTTCTTT
-,TRBV30,TRBJ1-5,-,CAWSSGEYQPQHF,TGTGCCTGGAGTTCGGGAGAGTATCAGCCCCAGCATTTT
TRBD2,TRBV2,TRBJ2-1,-,CASTRRGSYNEQFF,TGTGCCAGCACGCGGCGGGGGTCCTACAATGAGCAGTTCTTC
-,TRBV4-2,TRBJ1-2,-,CASSQDHAGRWGYTF,TGTGCCAGCAGCCAAGATCACGCAGGGCGCTGGGGCTACACCTTC
-,TRBV30,TRBJ1-1,-,CAWRPIRGWDEAFF,TGTGCCTGGAGGCCTATCAGGGGATGGGATGAAGCTTTCTTT
-,TRBV6-5,TRBJ2-6,-,CASKATTGANVLTF,TGTGCCTCCAAGGCGACAACTGGGGCCAACGTCCTGACTTTC
-,TRBV7-9,TRBJ2-1,-,CASRGQLAYNEQFF,TGTGCCAGCAGAGGACAGCTAGCCTACAATGAGCAGTTCTTC
-,TRBV2,TRBJ1-1,-,CASNLSNTEAFF,TGTGCCAGCAACCTTTCAAACACTGAAGCTTTCTTT
-,TRBV5-1,TRBJ2-3,-,CASRMDSPTDTQYF,TGCGCCAGCAGAATGGACAGTCCCACAGATACGCAGTATTTT
-,TRBV30,TRBJ1-2,-,CAWRSNGYTF,TGTGCCTGGAGGAGCAATGGCTACACCTTC
-,TRBV10-2,TRBJ1-3,-,CASSEAQGRYF,TGCGCCAGCAGTGAGGCACAGGGAAGGTATTTT
-,TRBV9,TRBJ1-1,-,CASTELGTMNTEAFF,TGTGCCAGCACCGAATTGGGGACCATGAACACTGAAGCTTTCTTT
-,TRBV19,TRBJ1-1,-,CASSMGTDEAFF,TGTGCCAGTAGTATGGGGACCGATGAAGCTTTCTTT